This TCR beta chain was found in a study of T cell repertoires in aging, cancer and after chemotherapy. Turning to the study itself: Donor ages fell into six groups from 30 or younger up to 70 or older. About 9 million TCR reads made up the full dataset. Pre- and post-chemotherapy samples were paired from glioblastoma patients treated with temozolomide-based therapy.

Germline V lookup: CDR1 SEHNR, CDR2 FQNEAQ (reference sequence). V was cut by 2 bases and J by 4 bases, with 15 bases left in between. This CDR3 spans 16 amino acids. This clonotype was found a few times. Rearranged V-D-J TRB sequences were amplified with a mixed TRB-A/B primer pool. TCRdb re-called the multiplex PCR reads with MiXCR, one entry per CDR3 protein. The repertoire holds about 1,800 distinct CDR3 sequences, around 30% seen once, with approximately 15% in the top ten. TCR beta rearrangements were amplified from peripheral blood genomic DNA. Input material: blood. The genes are TRBV7-9 and TRBJ2-1, with D possibly TRBD2 on 6 matching bases. This TCR was recovered from a human donor with a solid tumor. CDR3 in amino acids: CASSLLAGPIYNEQFF. The DNA for the CDR3 is TGTGCCAGCAGCTTATTGGCGGGGCCCATATACAATGAGCAGTTCTTC.